This TCR beta chain comes out of a study of OX40 agonist ivuxolimab in advanced cancers. Study as a whole: Dose-escalation subjects each had hepatocellular carcinoma, melanoma, renal cell or head and neck cancer.

Profiling relied on immunoSEQ multiplex PCR, and the TCRdb table lists in-frame clones only, not all of them. Among about 100,000 clones listed, approximately 91% were seen once. The V end lost 4 bases, the J end lost 3 bases, and 10 bases lay between the germline ends. Per germline, CDR1 SGDLS and CDR2 YYNGEE. The CDR3 spans 14 residues. The clonotype comes from an adult with an advanced solid tumor such as melanoma, head and neck, liver or kidney cancer. The sequenced sample was CD4+ or CD8+ T cells sorted from blood, obtained in a trial of the OX40 agonist ivuxolimab. The chain carries TRBV9 and TRBJ2-2; possibly TRBD1 for D (6 bases). Written as DNA, the CDR3 is TGTGCCAGCAGCTGGGACACCTACACCGGGGAGCTGTTTTTT. Protein: CASSWDTYTGELFF.